The subject of this entry is one T cell receptor (beta chain). The CDR3 extends over 16 amino acids. Trimming took off 0 bases at V and 3 bases at J, with 16 bases between the two ends. Germline V gene data show CDR1 as SGDLS and CDR2 as YYNGEE. This sample was included in a study of blood T cell repertoires in COVID-19. Study overall: Samples came from the United States, Italy and Spain, spanning acute and convalescent COVID-19.

Profiling relied on immunoSEQ multiplex PCR, and the TCRdb table lists in-frame clones only, not all of them. The sample comprises fewer than 200,000 clones, over 80% of which are singletons, and 1.5% to 2% rests with the top ten. The sequenced sample consisted of peripheral blood. This receptor was identified in a woman between 50 and 59 years old with acute or convalescent COVID-19. V gene TRBV9 combines with J gene TRBJ2-7, with a weak D call TRBD1 (6 bases). CDR3 coding DNA: TGTGCCAGCAGCGTAGCTACGGGGCAGGGGTTCTACGAGCAGTACTTC. Translated, it gives CASSVATGQGFYEQYF.